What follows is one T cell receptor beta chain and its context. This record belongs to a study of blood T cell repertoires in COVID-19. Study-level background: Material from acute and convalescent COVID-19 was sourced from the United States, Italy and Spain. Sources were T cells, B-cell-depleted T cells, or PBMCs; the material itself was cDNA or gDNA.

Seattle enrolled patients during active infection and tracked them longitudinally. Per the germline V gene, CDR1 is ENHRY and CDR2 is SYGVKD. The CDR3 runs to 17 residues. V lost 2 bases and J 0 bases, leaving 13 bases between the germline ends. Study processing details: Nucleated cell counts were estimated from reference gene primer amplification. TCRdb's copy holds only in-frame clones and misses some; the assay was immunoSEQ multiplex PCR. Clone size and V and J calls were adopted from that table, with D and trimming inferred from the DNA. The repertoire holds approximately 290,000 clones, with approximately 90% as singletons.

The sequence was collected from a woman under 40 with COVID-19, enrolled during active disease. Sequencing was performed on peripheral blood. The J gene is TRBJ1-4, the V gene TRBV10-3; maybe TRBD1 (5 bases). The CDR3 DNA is TGTGCCATCAGTGAGGGGCAGGGCCTCTCAACTAATGAAAAACTGTTTTTT. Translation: CAISEGQGLSTNEKLFF.